A selection of T cell receptor beta chains follows, all from one sample in a study of blood T cells in healthy people across ages. Each CDR3 protein gets one entry after TCRdb re-called the 5' RACE reads with MiXCR. In the table there are approximately 490,000 distinct CDR3 sequences, approximately 25% of which are singletons. The same data also contributed to another study, on T cells of mothers and their children.

The material sequenced was blood. These receptors were collected from a boy aged 5 to 17 in good health. CDR3s include the opening cysteine and the closing phenylalanine or tryptophan. D genes are given only for firm matches. Rows give clone size only sometimes, using once, few, many, or a class for an expanded clone.

TRBD2 NA TRBJ2-1 TRBV7-2 CASSLSLAGGPDEQFF TGTGCCAGCAGCTTATCCCTAGCGGGGGGGCCCGATGAGCAGTTCTTC
NA few TRBJ1-3 TRBV2 CASRKGNTIYF TGTGCCAGCAGGAAAGGAAACACCATATATTTT
TRBD1 NA TRBJ2-1 TRBV7-3 CASSLTLGQGNEQFF TGTGCCAGCAGCTTAACTCTGGGACAGGGTAATGAGCAGTTCTTC
NA NA TRBJ1-1 TRBV7-9 CASLYRAGTEAMNTEAFF TGTGCCAGCCTTTATCGGGCGGGGACTGAAGCTATGAACACTGAAGCTTTCTTT
TRBD1 NA TRBJ2-2 TRBV7-7 CASGRGQVGELFF TGTGCTAGCGGCAGGGGGCAGGTCGGGGAGCTGTTTTTT
TRBD2 NA TRBJ2-1 TRBV11-2 CASSPPGLGYNEQFF TGTGCCAGCAGCCCACCGGGACTAGGTTACAATGAGCAGTTCTTC
NA few TRBJ2-1 TRBV9 CASSGSGSEQFF TGTGCCAGCAGCGGATCGGGGTCTGAGCAGTTCTTC
NA NA TRBJ2-3 TRBV18 CASSPPARRDTQYF TGTGCCAGCTCACCACCGGCTCGGAGAGATACGCAGTATTTT
NA few TRBJ1-4 TRBV28 CASSPGGTINEKLFF TGTGCCAGCAGTCCCGGGGGCACTATTAATGAAAAACTGTTTTTT
TRBD1 NA TRBJ2-1 TRBV5-1 CASGTGEPYNEQFF TGCGCCAGCGGGACAGGGGAACCCTACAATGAGCAGTTCTTC
TRBD1 NA TRBJ1-5 TRBV27 CASRTGKGNQPQHF TGTGCCAGCCGGACAGGGAAGGGCAATCAGCCCCAGCATTTT
TRBD2 NA TRBJ2-5 TRBV29-1 CSGRGLAGGLGGTQYF TGCAGCGGGAGGGGACTAGCGGGAGGGCTAGGCGGGACCCAGTACTTC
NA few TRBJ2-7 TRBV19 CASSIGAQSYEQYF TGTGCCAGTAGTATCGGCGCGCAGTCCTACGAGCAGTACTTC
NA few TRBJ1-5 TRBV15 CATGGNQPQHF TGTGCCACAGGGGGCAATCAGCCCCAGCATTTT
NA NA TRBJ2-1 TRBV24-1 CATSPGLGEQFF TGTGCCACCAGTCCGGGTCTCGGTGAGCAGTTCTTC
NA NA TRBJ2-2 TRBV6-2/TRBV6-3 CASGDSRDTGELFF TGTGCCAGCGGTGACTCACGGGACACCGGGGAGCTGTTTTTT
NA many TRBJ2-5 TRBV6-5 CASSYDVGETQYF TGTGCCAGCAGTTACGACGTTGGAGAGACCCAGTACTTC
NA NA TRBJ1-1 TRBV5-5 CASSFMQPNTEAFF TGTGCCAGCAGCTTTATGCAGCCGAACACTGAAGCTTTCTTT
TRBD1 NA TRBJ2-7 TRBV7-9 CASDRQGADYEQYF TGTGCCAGCGATAGGCAGGGGGCCGACTACGAGCAGTACTTC
TRBD2 NA TRBJ2-7 TRBV4-1 CASSQATSGGAYEQYF TGCGCCAGCAGCCAGGCGACTAGCGGGGGGGCGTATGAGCAGTACTTC
TRBD2 NA TRBJ2-7 TRBV6-6 CASSYRTSGRDGEQYF TGTGCCAGCAGTTACCGCACTAGCGGGAGGGACGGGGAGCAGTACTTC